This T cell receptor beta chain was captured by sequencing in a study of cytomegalovirus exposure and HLA in healthy donors. Overall study results and limits: Many donors shared some public TCRs, even though most TCR sequences were rare. Researchers catalogued some 160 TCR beta chains as cytomegalovirus-associated.

Primers for the PCR totalled 60 Vbeta and 13 Jbeta. In the study's own analysis: Per a later analysis, the number of unique TCR beta chains was approximately 73 million, of which around 9.9 million were shared. Produced via immunoSEQ multiplex PCR; TCRdb's table is partial and in-frame only. V, J and clone size derive from that table, while D and trimming were established from the DNA sequence. Of approximately 100,000 clones in the sample, more than 65% were seen once. In regard to this clone: Its target is not known.

CDR3 length: 15 amino acids. After removal of 1 base from V and 10 bases from J, the junction contained 6 bases not matched to a gene. Germline V gene sequence: CDR1 MNHNS, CDR2 SASEGT. The chain uses TRBV6-1 and TRBJ2-1, with TRBD2 identical over 11 bases. Specimen: PBMCs. This sequence was found in a man between 40 and 49 years old in good health and CMV-seropositive. This CDR3 reads CASSEVVASGGEQFF. The CDR3 DNA is TGTGCCAGCAGTGAAGTAGTGGCTAGCGGGGGGGAGCAGTTCTTC.